This paragraph reports one TCR beta chain. The count of this clone is one. No antigen is known for it. Base qualities are not provided; no much larger clone lies one nucleotide away. Using the deep immunoSEQ assay, TCR CDR3 regions were amplified from genomic DNA by multiplex PCR. For each cell subset, the extracted genomic DNA was distributed evenly across all wells of several immunoSEQ 96-well plates, and each plate served as one replicate. For sorted subsets, approximately 200 ng of genomic DNA, equivalent to around 29,000 T cell genomes, went into each replicate PCR. Purified libraries were measured with a Qubit 3.0 fluorometer, size-checked on a Bioanalyzer 2100, and measured again with the KAPA Library Quantification kit. A separate single-read 150-cycle Illumina NextSeq 550 flow cell was used to sequence each immunoSEQ 96-well plate. The paper's processing steps were these. The immunoSEQ output contained only junctional sequences without quality scores, so filtering could not match that applied to full-length reads. Sequences were annotated with PyIR, a Python wrapper for IgBLAST v1.9, using IMGT germline references to assign V/J genes and CDR3. Any read was removed if the V/J assignment was weak (E-value above 1e-6), the CDR3 was missing, or the read contained stop codons, out-of-frame junctions, or ambiguous translated residues. A V3J clonotype was defined by an identical inferred V gene, J gene, and CDR3 amino acid sequence. Percentage overlap between repertoires was computed as shared unique clonotypes divided by the size of the smaller repertoire. Three approaches were used to assess repertoire richness: RTK rarefaction, the Chao1 estimator, and Recon v2.1 estimates of unobserved clonotypes. Generation probabilities were computed with OLGA for all TCRbeta clonotypes obtained by the gDNA method from several donors. This immuneACCESS table, as held by TCRdb, lists in-frame sequences with V and J called but not all clones. Of the missing ones, under half trace to an unresolved V gene in checked studies; the others have no known cause. Clone size and the V and J calls come from that table; the DNA yielded D and trimming. Here the sample has fewer than 850,000 clones; about 78% occur a single time. The top ten hold roughly 1.8% of the sample.

The sample is drawn from a study of shared clonotypes between healthy human individuals (dated by TCRdb to 2018 to 2021). Background on the whole study: The cohort comprised two women and a few men aged 18 to 49 years. Libraries were prepared and TCR repertoires were sequenced by different laboratories using diverse techniques, in order to increase sequencing depth and limit assay-specific biases. Blood TCR repertoires of roughly 5 healthy adults were deeply sequenced to estimate repertoire size and the extent of clonotype sharing between individuals. For each donor, CD4 naive and CD4 memory were each given three plates, CD8 naive was given two plates, and CD8 memory was given one plate. Between about 0.8 and 9 billion PBMCs per donor were obtained by leukapheresis. Overall study outcomes, separate from this receptor: Incomplete sequencing was indicated by rarefaction of sorted-subset datasets, despite the large sequencing depth. Pairwise subsampling led to the expectation that sequencing depth would affect the degree of clonotype sharing among donors. Because the study included only a small number of donors, the genetic and exposure-history diversity represented was limited. Higher generation probabilities were observed for clonotypes shared by all four sorted-subset donors than for non-shared clonotypes. Across four donors, approximately 5% of naive CD4, roughly 3.5% of naive CD8, roughly 2.3% of memory CD4, and approximately 0.42% of memory CD8 clonotypes were shared. Naive subsets generally had larger estimated clonotype richness than memory subsets. Only blood was sampled, and tissue TCR repertoires likely differ from those in blood.

Donors were healthy HIV-negative adults with no recently reported acute infections or vaccinations. Every donor was a Caucasian adult residing in Nashville, Tennessee, USA. Magnetic negative selection was used to enrich CD4+ T cells, after which naive cells were positively selected on CD45RA and the negative fraction became the memory subset. After blood collection by leukapheresis, PBMCs were isolated using Ficoll-Histopaque density gradient centrifugation and then cryopreserved in the vapor phase of liquid nitrogen. Analytical flow cytometry was used to check the purity and quantity of each magnetically sorted T cell population. Each sorted fraction had its genomic DNA isolated and then quantified by UV absorbance on a Nanodrop 2000c. The germline V gene (reference sequence) gives CDR1 as MNHNY and CDR2 as SVGAGI. V sheds 4 bases and J sheds 0 bases, leaving 13 bases between their ends. Including the terminal cysteine and phenylalanine, the CDR3 comprises 16 residues. Left in the record is the CDR3 DNA by itself, 48 bases read in frame from the first base.

The chain is made from TRBV6-6 and TRBJ2-1; the D gene cannot be named for sure. The clonotype comes from a woman in her thirties in good health. Sequencing was performed on memory CD4+ T cells sorted from blood. What the cell subset or site label conveys for this sample: CD45RA-negative fraction. The CDR3 is CASSSSVASSYNEQFF. The sequenced DNA: TGTGCCAGCAGTTCATCAGTGGCAAGCTCCTACAATGAGCAGTTCTTC.